A single sample gave rise to the 20 T cell receptor beta chains below, sequenced in a study of blood T cell repertoires in COVID-19. Method: immunoSEQ multiplex PCR; TCRdb's copy keeps in-frame clones and lacks some. The table has 25,000 to 30,000 clones, 85% seen once. Material for sequencing was peripheral blood. These receptors originate from a human donor in a cohort sampled during active COVID-19.

The J gene is TRBJ2-7, the V gene TRBV5-4, with 9 bases matching TRBD1. With 0 bases clipped from V and 1 base from J, the junction kept 8 bases outside the gene matches. The CDR3 consists of 17 residues. The V gene's germline CDR1 is SGHNT and CDR2 YYREEE (reference sequence). The CDR3 nucleotides are TGTGCCAGCAGCTTGGATCCCATACAGGGGGCATCCTACGAGCAGTACTTC. It encodes CASSLDPIQGASYEQYF.

This clone was detected a few times. The V and J genes are TRBV5-1 and TRBJ1-5, with D maybe TRBD1 (6 bases). V was trimmed by 4 bases and J by 7 bases, leaving 21 bases between them. The CDR3 is made up of 16 amino acids. Germline V CDR1 and CDR2: SGHRS, YFSETQ. CDR3 protein: CASSLRGGEGGQPQHF. Written as DNA, the CDR3 is TGCGCCAGCAGCCTGCGCGGAGGGGAGGGGGGACAGCCCCAGCATTTT. The variable domain in full, with the rest retrieved from reference TRBV5-1 and TRBJ1-5, is KAGVTQTPRYLIKTRGQQVTLSCSPISGHRSVSWYQQTPGQGLQFLFEYFSETQRNKGNFPGRFSGRQFSNSRSEMNVSTLELGDSALYLCASSLRGGEGGQPQHFGDGTRLSIL.

In DNA, the CDR3 is TGTGCCAGCAGCCAGACAGGGGCTCCCCGGCAGTACTTC. Translating gives CASSQTGAPRQYF. The rearrangement links TRBV7-6 to TRBJ2-7; 8 bases line up with TRBD1. Germline lookup yields CDR1 SGHVS and CDR2 FNYEAQ. This CDR3 spans 13 amino acids. V lost 5 bases, J lost 9 bases, and 9 bases stayed unmatched. Full variable domain (remainder filled in from reference TRBV7-6 and TRBJ2-7): GAGVSQSPRYKVTKRGQDVALRCDPISGHVSLYWYRQALGQGPEFLTYFNYEAQQDKSGLPNDRFSAERPEGSISTLTIQRTEQRDSAMYRCASSQTGAPRQYFGPGTRLTVT.

This chain joins TRBV28 and TRBJ1-2; TRBD1 agrees at 7 bases. Germline loops: CDR1 MDHEN, CDR2 SYDVKM. V was pared by 5 bases and J by 4 bases, with 1 base of the junction left unmatched. This CDR3 has 12 residues. CDR3 loop: CASSRQGYGYTF. CDR3 sequence (DNA): TGTGCCAGCAGTCGACAGGGCTATGGCTACACCTTC.

This chain connects TRBV6-5 to TRBJ1-3, with TRBD1 as a possible D gene (5 bases). V shed 7 bases and J shed 2 bases, with 9 bases lying between them. The CDR3 totals 13 residues. Germline CDR1 and CDR2: MNHEY and SVGAGI. CDR3 sequence: CASNSRAGNTIYF. DNA of the CDR3: TGTGCCAGCAACAGCAGGGCTGGAAACACCATATATTTT.

This chain's CDR3 is CASSQGRAGKLFF. CDR3 bases: TGTGCCAGCAGCCAAGGTCGGGCGGGGAAGCTGTTTTTT. V usage is TRBV3-1 (or the pseudogene TRBV3-2) and J usage is TRBJ2-2; possibly TRBD2 for D (6 bases). This CDR3 has 13 amino acids. CDR1 is LGHDT, CDR2 YNNKEL, per germline (reference sequence). Trimming took off 1 base at V and 12 bases at J, with 12 bases between the two ends.

The V and J genes are TRBV3-1 (or the pseudogene TRBV3-2) and TRBJ2-3; D is perhaps TRBD2 (5 bases). The germline gives CDR1 LGHDT, CDR2 YNNKEL (reference sequence). The CDR3 consists of 16 residues. V was cut by 3 bases and J by 5 bases, with 18 bases left in between. For the CDR3, the DNA is TGTGCCAGCAGCCAGGAATGGGGAGCATTGGGAGATACGCAGTATTTT. It specifies CASSQEWGALGDTQYF.

The rearrangement uses TRBV30 and TRBJ2-4; 8 nucleotides agree with TRBD2. In germline, CDR1 is GTSNPN, CDR2 SVGIG (reference sequence). V lost 4 bases, J lost 1 base, and 9 bases stayed unmatched. CDR3 length: 16 residues. The CDR3 region has the DNA TGTGCCTGGACCTCCCCCGGGAGGGGGGCCAAAAACATTCAGTACTTC. Amino acids: CAWTSPGRGAKNIQYF.

J is TRBJ1-5 and V is TRBV7-2; possibly TRBD1 for D (5 bases). The CDR3 runs 13 residues. V lost 8 bases to trimming and J lost 0 bases, with 8 bases between them. Germline lookup yields CDR1 SGHTA and CDR2 FQGNSA. The CDR3 here is CASGADSNQPQHF. As DNA, the CDR3 is TGTGCCAGCGGGGCCGATAGCAATCAGCCCCAGCATTTT.

The rearrangement uses TRBV9 and TRBJ2-1, with 14 bases fitting TRBD2. CDR3 size: 17 residues. With V trimmed by 0 bases and J by 7 bases, 6 bases remained unmatched. The germline gives CDR1 SGDLS, CDR2 YYNGEE. The CDR3 loop reads CASSVGLAGGPQNEQFF. The CDR3 bases are TGTGCCAGCAGCGTAGGACTAGCGGGGGGGCCTCAAAATGAGCAGTTCTTC.

Comments on this clone: Within the sample, other DNA sequences also encode this same CDR3. The chain combines TRBV7-2 with TRBJ2-3; D is perhaps TRBD2 (6 bases). This CDR3 region has 14 residues. The germline V and J ends were trimmed by 5 bases and 4 bases, with 13 bases remaining between them. Germline lookup yields CDR1 SGHTA and CDR2 FQGNSA. DNA for the CDR3: TGTGCCAGCAGCCCCAGACTAGGACCAGATACGCAGTATTTT. Translating gives CASSPRLGPDTQYF. The entire variable domain, with the rest obtained from reference TRBV7-2 and TRBJ2-3, is as follows: GAGVSQSPSNKVTEKGKDVELRCDPISGHTALYWYRQSLGQGLEFLIYFQGNSAPDKSGLPSDRFSAERTGGSVSTLTIQRTQQEDSAVYLCASSPRLGPDTQYFGPGTRLTVL.

The chain combines TRBV9 with TRBJ2-3; possibly TRBD2 for D (5 bases). This CDR3 has 17 residues. CDR1 is SGDLS, CDR2 YYNGEE, per germline. Trimming removed 0 bases at V and 1 base at J, with 15 bases between. This chain's CDR3 is CASSVAPGRGGTDTQYF. The CDR3 coding sequence is TGTGCCAGCAGCGTAGCCCCGGGCCGGGGAGGCACAGATACGCAGTATTTT.

V is TRBV6-5 and J is TRBJ2-3; no reliable D call. Germline assignment: CDR1 MNHEY and CDR2 SVGAGI. The CDR3 covers 14 residues. V gave up 0 bases and J gave up 2 bases, with 6 bases separating them. CDR3: CASSYSTTTDTQYF. The CDR3 region has the DNA TGTGCCAGCAGTTACTCGACAACCACAGATACGCAGTATTTT.

The gene calls are TRBV2 and TRBJ1-5, with unresolved D. CDR1 and CDR2 from the germline V gene are SNHLY and FYNNEI. Trimming removed 1 base from V and 3 bases from J, with 4 bases in between. This CDR3 is built from 13 residues. Here the CDR3 DNA reads TGTGCCAGCAGTGAAGAATACAATCAGCCCCAGCATTTT. Its protein product is CASSEEYNQPQHF.

This rearrangement joins TRBV9 to TRBJ2-3, with a possible D match to TRBD1 (6 bases). Per germline, CDR1 SGDLS and CDR2 YYNGEE. This CDR3 has 15 residues. V was shortened by 4 bases and J by 2 bases, with 14 bases between the two germline ends. CDR3 region: CASSLSPGVTDTQYF. As DNA, the CDR3 is TGTGCCAGCAGCCTGAGCCCAGGGGTCACAGATACGCAGTATTTT. Variable domain in full (rest from reference TRBV9 and TRBJ2-3): DSGVTQTPKHLITATGQRVTLRCSPRSGDLSVYWYQQSLDQGLQFLIQYYNGEERAKGNILERFSAQQFPDLHSELNLSSLELGDSALYFCASSLSPGVTDTQYFGPGTRLTVL.

V and J are TRBV7-9 and TRBJ2-5, with D tentatively TRBD1 (5 bases). This CDR3 is 14 amino acids long. Germline CDR1 is SEHNR and CDR2 is FQNEAQ (reference sequence). With 6 bases removed from V and 1 base from J, the gap between germline ends came to 12 bases. The CDR3 loop reads CASSVQGPQETQYF. In nucleotides, the CDR3 is TGTGCCAGCAGTGTTCAGGGCCCCCAAGAGACCCAGTACTTC.

The table lists this clone with a few counts. J is TRBJ2-3 and V is TRBV5-1; TRBD2 matches at 12 bases. CDR1 is SGHRS, CDR2 YFSETQ, per germline. The CDR3 is 15 amino acids. V shed 3 bases, J shed 1 base, and the junction held 0 bases outside the gene matches. CDR3 sequence (DNA): TGCGCCAGCAGCTGGACTAGCGGGGGCACAGATACGCAGTATTTT. This gives the protein CASSWTSGGTDTQYF.

The rearrangement links TRBV6-5 to TRBJ2-7, with 8 bases aligning to TRBD1. Germline V gene data show CDR1 as MNHEY and CDR2 as SVGAGI. This CDR3 has 15 residues. Losses at the gene ends were 4 bases for V and 0 bases for J; bases not matched to a gene: 5. The CDR3: CASSSPGQASYEQYF. The DNA for the CDR3 is TGTGCCAGCAGTTCACCGGGACAGGCCTCCTACGAGCAGTACTTC.

The genes are TRBV10-3 and TRBJ1-2; D gene uncertain. The germline V gene has CDR1 ENHRY and CDR2 SYGVKD. The CDR3 is made up of 16 amino acids. V lost 4 bases and J lost 5, with 20 bases in between. CDR3 sequence reads: CAISGATFSGTYGYTF. CDR3 sequence (DNA): TGTGCCATCAGTGGAGCCACATTTTCGGGAACTTATGGCTACACCTTC.

This chain uses TRBV3-1 (or the pseudogene TRBV3-2) with TRBJ2-6; no clear D. CDR1 LGHDT and CDR2 YNNKEL come from the germline V gene (reference sequence). The CDR3 has 12 amino acids. V dropped 7 bases and J dropped 1 base, with 2 bases sitting between them. In nucleotides, the CDR3 is TGTGCCAGCACATCTGGGGCCAACGTCCTGACTTTC. Translated: CASTSGANVLTF.